This TCR beta chain was identified in a study of CD8 T cells in ankylosing spondylitis. Study outcomes and limitations: The clones that were linked to disease were reported to be significantly enriched in matched synovial fluid samples from ankylosing spondylitis patients. Relatively scarce in peripheral blood, disease-linked clones were CD8+. Seemingly characteristic of ankylosing spondylitis blood was a TCR beta motif consisting of under ten highly homologous variants.

5'-RACE, quantitative and with molecular barcodes, yielded the TCR beta libraries. TCRdb reprocessed the 5' RACE reads via MiXCR and lists one record per CDR3 protein. The data hold 220,000 or so distinct CDR3 sequences, with over 9.5% observed a single time. There are a few counts of this clonotype. Its target is not known. CDR3 size: 15 residues. V trimming: 5 bases; J trimming: 4 bases; junction bases outside the gene matches: 11. Germline V gene lookup returns CDR1 DFQATT and CDR2 SNEGSKA (reference sequence). The V and J genes are TRBV20-1 and TRBJ2-5; 9 bases are a match to TRBD2. The sample consisted of blood, either unsorted or a sorted T cell fraction (not recorded which). The TCR was taken from a male donor with ankylosing spondylitis or in good health (not recorded which). The CDR3 bases are TGCAGTGCTGGAGGTAGCGGGGGTGAGACAGAGACCCAGTACTTC. This encodes CSAGGSGGETETQYF.